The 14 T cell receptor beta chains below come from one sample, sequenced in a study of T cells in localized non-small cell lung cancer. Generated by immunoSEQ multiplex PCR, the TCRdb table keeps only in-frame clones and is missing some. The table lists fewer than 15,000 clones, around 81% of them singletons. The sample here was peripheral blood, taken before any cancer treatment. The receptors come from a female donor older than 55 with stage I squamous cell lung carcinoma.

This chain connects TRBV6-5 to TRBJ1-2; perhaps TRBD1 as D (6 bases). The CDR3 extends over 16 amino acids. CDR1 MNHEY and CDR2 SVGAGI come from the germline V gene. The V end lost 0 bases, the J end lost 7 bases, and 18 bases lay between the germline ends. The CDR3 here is CASSYSMGQGRGGYTF. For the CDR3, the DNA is TGTGCCAGCAGTTACTCGATGGGGCAGGGGCGCGGTGGCTACACCTTC.

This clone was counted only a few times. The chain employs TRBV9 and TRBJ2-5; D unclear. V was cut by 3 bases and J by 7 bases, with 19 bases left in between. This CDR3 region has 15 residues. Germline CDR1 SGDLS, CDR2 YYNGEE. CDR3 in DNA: TGTGCCAGCAGCGCCTGGGAAATGGGTGATGGGACCCAGTACTTC. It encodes CASSAWEMGDGTQYF.

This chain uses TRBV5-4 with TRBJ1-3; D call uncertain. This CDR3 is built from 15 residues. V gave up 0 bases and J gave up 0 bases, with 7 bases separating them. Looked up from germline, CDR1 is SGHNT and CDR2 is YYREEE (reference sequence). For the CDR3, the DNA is TGTGCCAGCAGCTTGGACCGTCGCTCTGGAAACACCATATATTTT. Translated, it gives CASSLDRRSGNTIYF.

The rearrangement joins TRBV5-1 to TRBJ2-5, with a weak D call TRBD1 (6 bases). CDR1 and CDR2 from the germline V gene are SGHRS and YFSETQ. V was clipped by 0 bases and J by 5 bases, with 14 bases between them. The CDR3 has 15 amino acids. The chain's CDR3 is CASSLATGFEETQYF. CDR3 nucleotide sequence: TGCGCCAGCAGCTTGGCCACAGGGTTTGAGGAGACCCAGTACTTC.

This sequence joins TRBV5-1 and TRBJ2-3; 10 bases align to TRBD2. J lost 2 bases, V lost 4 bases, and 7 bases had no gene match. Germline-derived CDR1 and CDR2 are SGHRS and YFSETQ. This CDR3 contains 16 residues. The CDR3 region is CASSNLAGGSTDTQYF. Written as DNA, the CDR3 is TGCGCCAGCAGCAATTTAGCGGGGGGCTCCACAGATACGCAGTATTTT.

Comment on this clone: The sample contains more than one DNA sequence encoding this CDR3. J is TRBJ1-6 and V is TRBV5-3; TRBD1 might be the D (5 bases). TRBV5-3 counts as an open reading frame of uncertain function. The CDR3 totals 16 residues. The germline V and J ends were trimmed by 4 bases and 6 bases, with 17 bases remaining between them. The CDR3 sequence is CARSMPRQGCNSPLHF. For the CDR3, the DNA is TGTGCCAGAAGCATGCCACGTCAGGGATGTAATTCACCCCTCCACTTT.

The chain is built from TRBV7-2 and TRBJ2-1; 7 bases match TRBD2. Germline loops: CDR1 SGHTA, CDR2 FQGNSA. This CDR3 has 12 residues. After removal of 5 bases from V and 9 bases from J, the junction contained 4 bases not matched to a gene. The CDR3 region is CASSQGRGEQFF. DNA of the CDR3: TGTGCCAGCAGCCAAGGGAGGGGTGAGCAGTTCTTC.

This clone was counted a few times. Written as DNA, the CDR3 is TGTGCCAGCAGCCCTCGGGCCCCTACCGTTATGAACACTGAAGCTTTCTTT. It translates to CASSPRAPTVMNTEAFF. V is TRBV7-2 and J is TRBJ1-1; no clear D gene. The CDR3 is 17 residues long. Germline V lookup: CDR1 SGHTA, CDR2 FQGNSA. V lost 5 bases and J 0 bases, leaving 19 bases between the germline ends. The whole variable domain, filled in from reference TRBV7-2 and TRBJ1-1, reads GAGVSQSPSNKVTEKGKDVELRCDPISGHTALYWYRQSLGQGLEFLIYFQGNSAPDKSGLPSDRFSAERTGGSVSTLTIQRTQQEDSAVYLCASSPRAPTVMNTEAFFGQGTRLTVV.

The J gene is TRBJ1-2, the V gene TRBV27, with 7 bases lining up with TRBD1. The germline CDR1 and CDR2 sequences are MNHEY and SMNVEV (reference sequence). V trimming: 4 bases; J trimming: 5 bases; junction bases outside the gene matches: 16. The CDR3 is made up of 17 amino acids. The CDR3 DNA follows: TGTGCCAGCAGTTCACGACCGGGACAGCATATTTATTATGGCTACACCTTC. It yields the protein CASSSRPGQHIYYGYTF.

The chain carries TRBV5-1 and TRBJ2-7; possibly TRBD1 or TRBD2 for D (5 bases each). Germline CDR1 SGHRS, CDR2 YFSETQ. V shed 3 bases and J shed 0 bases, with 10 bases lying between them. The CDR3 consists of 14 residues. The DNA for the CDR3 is TGCGCCAGCAGCTCTTCCGGGACCTCCTACGAGCAGTACTTC. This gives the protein CASSSSGTSYEQYF.

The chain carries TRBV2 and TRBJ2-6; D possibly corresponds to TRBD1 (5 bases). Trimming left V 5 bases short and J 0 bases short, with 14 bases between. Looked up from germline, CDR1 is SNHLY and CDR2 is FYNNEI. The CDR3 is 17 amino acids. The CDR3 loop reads CASSRQSTSSGANVLTF. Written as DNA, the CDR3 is TGTGCCAGCAGTCGACAGTCTACCAGCTCTGGGGCCAACGTCCTGACTTTC.

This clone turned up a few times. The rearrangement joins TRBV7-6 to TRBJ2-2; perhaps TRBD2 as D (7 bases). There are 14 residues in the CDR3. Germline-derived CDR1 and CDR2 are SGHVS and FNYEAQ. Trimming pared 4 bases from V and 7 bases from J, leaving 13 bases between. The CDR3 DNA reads TGTGCCAGCAGCTCTAGGGGGGGCAGCGGGGAGCTGTTTTTT. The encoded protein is CASSSRGGSGELFF.

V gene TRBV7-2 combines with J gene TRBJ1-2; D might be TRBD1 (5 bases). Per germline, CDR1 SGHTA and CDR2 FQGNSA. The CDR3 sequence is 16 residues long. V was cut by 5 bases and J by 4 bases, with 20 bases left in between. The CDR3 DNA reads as TGTGCCAGCAGCCGGGAGGGTGGCAGGGCCAGCTATGGCTACACCTTC. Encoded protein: CASSREGGRASYGYTF.

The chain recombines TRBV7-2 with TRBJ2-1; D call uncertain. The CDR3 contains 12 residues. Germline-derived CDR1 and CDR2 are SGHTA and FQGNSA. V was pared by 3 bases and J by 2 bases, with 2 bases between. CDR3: CASSLPYNEQFF. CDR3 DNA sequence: TGTGCCAGCAGCTTGCCCTACAATGAGCAGTTCTTC.